This is a list of T cell receptor beta chains from one sample in a study of T cells in pancreatic ductal adenocarcinoma. The repertoire was sequenced with immunoSEQ multiplex PCR; TCRdb's copy has only in-frame clones and lacks some. Of about 100,000 clones listed, 90% to 95% are singletons. The sample taken for sequencing was PBMCs. The receptors here all came from a human donor with pancreatic ductal adenocarcinoma. The CDR3 runs from the conserved cysteine through the conserved F or W. Each record gives: CDR3 DNA, CDR3 protein, D gene, clone size, CDR3 length, V gene, J gene. A D gene is named only where the DNA matches it firmly. Clone size is shown for a subset of rows, as once, few, many or a class of expanded clone.

DNA: TGTGCCAGCAGACCTCAGGGGGCTCGTGAAAAACTGTTTTTT; CDR3: CASRPQGAREKLFF; D: TRBD1; size: NA; length: 14; V: TRBV6-5; J: TRBJ1-4
DNA: TGTGCCAGCAGCGTAGCGGTACAGGGCGGCTACACCTTC; CDR3: CASSVAVQGGYTF; D: NA; size: NA; length: 13; V: TRBV9; J: TRBJ1-2
DNA: TGTGCCAGCAGTATACAGGGAGATCAGCCCCAGCATTTT; CDR3: CASSIQGDQPQHF; D: NA; size: NA; length: 13; V: TRBV6-1; J: TRBJ1-5
DNA: TGTGCAACCGGGCGGGAGGCGAGCTACGAGCAGTACTTC; CDR3: CATGREASYEQYF; D: TRBD2; size: NA; length: 13; V: TRBV28; J: TRBJ2-7
DNA: TGTGCTAGTGGTTCCATTCTAGCGGGAGTCTACAATGAGCAGTTCTTC; CDR3: CASGSILAGVYNEQFF; D: TRBD2; size: NA; length: 16; V: TRBV12-5; J: TRBJ2-1
DNA: TGTGCCAGCAGCTATGGAGCTAGCGGGAATCACAATGAGCAGTTCTTC; CDR3: CASSYGASGNHNEQFF; D: TRBD2; size: NA; length: 16; V: TRBV7-9; J: TRBJ2-1
DNA: TGTGCCAGCAGCGTCCCGTTCACAGATACGCAGTATTTT; CDR3: CASSVPFTDTQYF; D: NA; size: NA; length: 13; V: TRBV7-3; J: TRBJ2-3
DNA: TGCGCCAGCAGCCCATTAGCAACTAATGAAAAACTGTTTTTT; CDR3: CASSPLATNEKLFF; D: NA; size: NA; length: 14; V: TRBV5-1; J: TRBJ1-4
DNA: TGTGCCAGCAGCTCTAGCGGGAGCTCCTACAATGAGCAGTTCTTC; CDR3: CASSSSGSSYNEQFF; D: TRBD2; size: NA; length: 15; V: TRBV9; J: TRBJ2-1
DNA: TGCGCCAGCAGCAGGGGGACCTACAATGAGCAGTTCTTC; CDR3: CASSRGTYNEQFF; D: NA; size: NA; length: 13; V: TRBV5-1; J: TRBJ2-1
DNA: TGCGCCAGCAGCTGGGGGACAGGGACAGCAGGGGAGCTGTTTTTT; CDR3: CASSWGTGTAGELFF; D: TRBD1; size: NA; length: 15; V: TRBV5-1; J: TRBJ2-2
DNA: TGTGCCAGCAGCACACAAACAGGGCAGCCCCAGCATTTT; CDR3: CASSTQTGQPQHF; D: NA; size: once; length: 13; V: TRBV7-2; J: TRBJ1-5
DNA: TGTGCCAGCAGCGTAGCCGGGTCTGGAAACACCATATATTTT; CDR3: CASSVAGSGNTIYF; D: NA; size: NA; length: 14; V: TRBV9; J: TRBJ1-3
DNA: TGTGCCAGCAGTTTATTCGCAGGGACTGAAGCTTTCTTT; CDR3: CASSLFAGTEAFF; D: NA; size: NA; length: 13; V: TRBV27; J: TRBJ1-1
DNA: TGTGCCATCAGTGAGAGCGGGAGAGGTACAGATACGCAGTATTTT; CDR3: CAISESGRGTDTQYF; D: TRBD2; size: NA; length: 15; V: TRBV10-3; J: TRBJ2-3
DNA: TGTGCCATCAGTGAGCCGGGACAGACCCTTTACGAGCAGTACTTC; CDR3: CAISEPGQTLYEQYF; D: TRBD1; size: NA; length: 15; V: TRBV10-3; J: TRBJ2-7
DNA: TGTGCCAGCAGCTTAGCCAGCCCGGGGGGGAGCAATCAGCCCCAGCATTTT; CDR3: CASSLASPGGSNQPQHF; D: NA; size: NA; length: 17; V: TRBV11-2; J: TRBJ1-5
DNA: TGTGCCTGGACTAGCGGGAGCCAAGAGACCCAGTACTTC; CDR3: CAWTSGSQETQYF; D: TRBD2; size: NA; length: 13; V: TRBV30; J: TRBJ2-5
DNA: TGTGCCAGCAGCCGATCTGGCGGCCAGGGGGCTTACGAGCAGTACTTC; CDR3: CASSRSGGQGAYEQYF; D: TRBD1; size: NA; length: 16; V: TRBV7-9; J: TRBJ2-7
DNA: TGTGCCAGCTCACCCGGACAGGGTCTCGAAAAACTGTTTTTT; CDR3: CASSPGQGLEKLFF; D: TRBD1; size: once; length: 14; V: TRBV18; J: TRBJ1-4
DNA: TGTGCCAGCAGATCAGGGGTCGGAAAACTGTTTTTT; CDR3: CASRSGVGKLFF; D: NA; size: once; length: 12; V: TRBV7-9; J: TRBJ1-4
DNA: TGTGCCAGAAACGCAAATGCGGGACAGGCCTCCTACGAGCAGTACTTC; CDR3: CARNANAGQASYEQYF; D: TRBD1; size: NA; length: 16; V: TRBV5-3; J: TRBJ2-7
DNA: TGTGCCAGGAGAGAGGCGGCCGGAGAGACCCAGTACTTC; CDR3: CARREAAGETQYF; D: NA; size: NA; length: 13; V: TRBV2; J: TRBJ2-5
DNA: TGTGCCAGCAGTTTATATGGCGGTCCCTACGAGCAGTACTTC; CDR3: CASSLYGGPYEQYF; D: NA; size: NA; length: 14; V: TRBV27; J: TRBJ2-7
DNA: TGTGCCAGCAGTGAATATCTTAGCGGGGGCTCCGGCAATGAGCAGTTCTTC; CDR3: CASSEYLSGGSGNEQFF; D: TRBD2; size: NA; length: 17; V: TRBV6-1; J: TRBJ2-1
DNA: TGTGCCAGCAGCGGGGGGGGAGGGTCTTACTATGGCTACACCTTC; CDR3: CASSGGGGSYYGYTF; D: NA; size: NA; length: 15; V: TRBV9; J: TRBJ1-2
DNA: TGCAGCGTACGGCGGGAGGGCTTGACCGGGGAGCTGTTTTTT; CDR3: CSVRREGLTGELFF; D: TRBD2; size: NA; length: 14; V: TRBV29-1; J: TRBJ2-2
DNA: TGTGCCATCAGTGCAGCTGAACTACAGGTCCAACCCCAGCATTTT; CDR3: CAISAAELQVQPQHF; D: NA; size: NA; length: 15; V: TRBV10-3; J: TRBJ1-5
DNA: TGTGCCAGCAGACCGAGATCCTGGGGGGAGTACGAGCAGTACTTC; CDR3: CASRPRSWGEYEQYF; D: NA; size: NA; length: 15; V: TRBV7-8; J: TRBJ2-7
DNA: TGCGCCAGCAGCCAAGATATGAGTCGGGAGACCCAGTACTTC; CDR3: CASSQDMSRETQYF; D: NA; size: NA; length: 14; V: TRBV4-3; J: TRBJ2-5
DNA: TGTGCCATCAGGGGGCAGGAGATCTACGAGCAGTACTTC; CDR3: CAIRGQEIYEQYF; D: TRBD1; size: NA; length: 13; V: TRBV7-3; J: TRBJ2-7
DNA: TGTGCCAGCAGCTTACGGGGGGCTAGCGGGTTGGGGGCAGGAGAGACCCAGTACTTC; CDR3: CASSLRGASGLGAGETQYF; D: TRBD2; size: NA; length: 19; V: TRBV7-2; J: TRBJ2-5
DNA: TGTGCCAGCAGCTTAGAGAGAGTCTCAGATACGCAGTATTTT; CDR3: CASSLERVSDTQYF; D: NA; size: NA; length: 14; V: TRBV13; J: TRBJ2-3
DNA: TGTGCCAGCTCACAACTTAGGGGATCCTACGAGCAGTACTTC; CDR3: CASSQLRGSYEQYF; D: NA; size: NA; length: 14; V: TRBV18; J: TRBJ2-7
DNA: TGTGCCAGCGGGGGACAGGGGAATTTGGAGCAGTACTTC; CDR3: CASGGQGNLEQYF; D: TRBD1; size: NA; length: 13; V: TRBV2; J: TRBJ2-7
DNA: TGTGCCAGCAGCCCGGAAGGGGGGACGACAGGGGGAATCTACGAGCAGTACTTC; CDR3: CASSPEGGTTGGIYEQYF; D: TRBD1; size: NA; length: 18; V: TRBV7-2; J: TRBJ2-7
DNA: TGTGCCTGGAGTGCGCAGGGTTGGGAAAAACTGTTTTTT; CDR3: CAWSAQGWEKLFF; D: NA; size: NA; length: 13; V: TRBV30; J: TRBJ1-4
DNA: TGTGCCAGCAGCGTAGTGGGACAGGGGGAAACAGATACGCAGTATTTT; CDR3: CASSVVGQGETDTQYF; D: TRBD1; size: NA; length: 16; V: TRBV9; J: TRBJ2-3
DNA: TGTGCCAGCTCACCCGGGACAGGGGGCCTCACAGATACGCAGTATTTT; CDR3: CASSPGTGGLTDTQYF; D: TRBD1; size: NA; length: 16; V: TRBV18; J: TRBJ2-3
DNA: TGTGCCAGCAGTTCCGGGGGAGAGCTACAAGAGACCCAGTACTTC; CDR3: CASSSGGELQETQYF; D: NA; size: NA; length: 15; V: TRBV28; J: TRBJ2-5
DNA: TGTGCCAGCAGCGACGGGGGGTTCTCTGGAAACACCATATATTTT; CDR3: CASSDGGFSGNTIYF; D: NA; size: NA; length: 15; V: TRBV2; J: TRBJ1-3
DNA: TGTGCCAGCAGCTACCACCCCGGGACAGGGGGAAACGAGCAGTACTTC; CDR3: CASSYHPGTGGNEQYF; D: TRBD1; size: NA; length: 16; V: TRBV5-6; J: TRBJ2-7
DNA: TGTGCCAGCAGCTCCCCGAGGGGTAGCGGGATTGAGACCCAGTACTTC; CDR3: CASSSPRGSGIETQYF; D: TRBD2; size: NA; length: 16; V: TRBV7-2; J: TRBJ2-5
DNA: TGTGCCAGCATGGGACTGGGACAGGGGGTCCAGCCCCAGCATTTT; CDR3: CASMGLGQGVQPQHF; D: TRBD1; size: few; length: 15; V: TRBV27; J: TRBJ1-5
DNA: TGTGCCAGCTCACCACGGAGATCTAACACTGAAGCTTTCTTT; CDR3: CASSPRRSNTEAFF; D: NA; size: NA; length: 14; V: TRBV18; J: TRBJ1-1
DNA: TGCGCCAGCAGCTTGTCTAGCGGGTGGAATGAGCAGTTCTTC; CDR3: CASSLSSGWNEQFF; D: TRBD2; size: NA; length: 14; V: TRBV5-1; J: TRBJ2-1
DNA: TGCGCCAGCAGTCTACAGGGGGCTTCCTACAATGAGCAGTTCTTC; CDR3: CASSLQGASYNEQFF; D: TRBD1; size: NA; length: 15; V: TRBV10-2; J: TRBJ2-1
DNA: TGTGCCAGCAGTTGGGGGGGGTATGGCTACACCTTC; CDR3: CASSWGGYGYTF; D: NA; size: NA; length: 12; V: TRBV28; J: TRBJ1-2
DNA: TGCGCCAGCAGCGAGGACCCCCCCGCTAGCGGGAGTGTAAACATTCAGTACTTC; CDR3: CASSEDPPASGSVNIQYF; D: TRBD2; size: NA; length: 18; V: TRBV5-1; J: TRBJ2-4
DNA: TGCGCCAGCAGCTTGGTTCTAGCGGGGTCCCATGAGCAGTTCTTC; CDR3: CASSLVLAGSHEQFF; D: TRBD2; size: NA; length: 15; V: TRBV5-1; J: TRBJ2-1
DNA: TGCGCCAGCTGGCCGGGACAGGGGGCCGGTGGCTACACCTTC; CDR3: CASWPGQGAGGYTF; D: TRBD1; size: NA; length: 14; V: TRBV5-1; J: TRBJ1-2
DNA: TGTGCCAGCCAGGGCTTTGTTGCCAAAAACATTCAGTACTTC; CDR3: CASQGFVAKNIQYF; D: NA; size: NA; length: 14; V: TRBV28; J: TRBJ2-4
DNA: TGTGCCAGCAGCTTGCCCCGCTCCTACGAGCAGTACTTC; CDR3: CASSLPRSYEQYF; D: NA; size: NA; length: 13; V: TRBV5-4; J: TRBJ2-7
DNA: TGTGCCAGCTCGACTGGGACAGGGGGCAATCAGCCCCAGCATTTT; CDR3: CASSTGTGGNQPQHF; D: TRBD1; size: NA; length: 15; V: TRBV18; J: TRBJ1-5
DNA: TGTGCCAGCACCGGGGGGCGAACCGGGGAGCTGTTTTTT; CDR3: CASTGGRTGELFF; D: NA; size: NA; length: 13; V: TRBV2; J: TRBJ2-2
DNA: TGTGCCGCCCGAGCGGGAGAAGGGGCAGATACGCAGTATTTT; CDR3: CAARAGEGADTQYF; D: TRBD2; size: NA; length: 14; V: TRBV10-3; J: TRBJ2-3
DNA: TGTGCCAGCAGTTTAGGGGGAGACGGCTATGGCTACACCTTC; CDR3: CASSLGGDGYGYTF; D: NA; size: NA; length: 14; V: TRBV6-1; J: TRBJ1-2
DNA: TGCGCCAGCAGCCTTGACAGGGCAGGGGAGACCCAGTACTTC; CDR3: CASSLDRAGETQYF; D: TRBD1; size: NA; length: 14; V: TRBV4-3; J: TRBJ2-5
DNA: TGTGCCAGCAGCCCAGAGTGGGGCGCCGGAGAGACCCAGTACTTC; CDR3: CASSPEWGAGETQYF; D: NA; size: NA; length: 15; V: TRBV9; J: TRBJ2-5